The rows below give T cell receptor beta chains drawn from one sample of a study of chemoradiotherapy in HPV16-positive cancers. Using immunoSEQ multiplex PCR, the repertoire was profiled, and TCRdb retains in-frame clones only, with some absent. This sample yields about 15,000 clones, of which about nine tenths are seen a single time; 4.3% belongs to the top ten. The sample in question was tumor tissue, obtained from a patient who underwent chemoradiotherapy. These receptors were collected from a human donor with HPV-associated anogenital cancer. Each CDR3 is given with its conserved first and last residue. D genes are given only for firm matches. Rows give clone size only sometimes, using once, few, many, or a class for an expanded clone.

length,size,D,V,J,DNA,CDR3
15,-,-,TRBV5-1,TRBJ1-1,TGCGCCAGCAGCTTTTACGGCGGGATGAACACTGAAGCTTTCTTT,CASSFYGGMNTEAFF
13,-,-,TRBV27,TRBJ1-1,TGTGCCAGCAGTTTAGGCCGGATCACTGAAGCTTTCTTT,CASSLGRITEAFF
14,-,-,TRBV4-1,TRBJ2-5,TGCGCCAGCAGCCAAAGGGAGGTCGAGGAGACCCAGTACTTC,CASSQREVEETQYF
11,once,TRBD1,TRBV5-4,TRBJ1-2,TGTGCCAGCAGCGGCAGGGGGCAAGACACCTTC,CASSGRGQDTF
16,-,TRBD2,TRBV12-5,TRBJ2-1,TGTGCTAGTGGCAGTCAACCGGGACTACCGTACAATGAGCAGTTCTTC,CASGSQPGLPYNEQFF
16,-,-,TRBV7-3,TRBJ2-2,TGTGCCAGCAGCTTAAGTCCCAGGGGATTTACCGGGGAGCTGTTTTTT,CASSLSPRGFTGELFF
16,-,TRBD1,TRBV5-1,TRBJ1-1,TGCGCCAGCAGCTCCGCCCCGGCACAGGGGAGGGCTGAAGCTTTCTTT,CASSSAPAQGRAEAFF
14,-,-,TRBV14,TRBJ1-2,TGTGCCAGCAGCTCTAGCCGCTCCTTGGGGGGCTACACCTTC,CASSSSRSLGGYTF
15,few,TRBD2,TRBV13,TRBJ2-7,TGTGCCAGCAGCTCGGGGACTAGCGGGGTCCACGAGCAGTACTTC,CASSSGTSGVHEQYF
13,-,TRBD1,TRBV2,TRBJ1-1,TGTGCCACAACACAGGGGTTGGGCACTGAAGCTTTCTTT,CATTQGLGTEAFF
11,few,-,TRBV30,TRBJ1-1,TGTGCCTGGAGGGCCGGGCCCGAAGCTTTCTTT,CAWRAGPEAFF
11,-,-,TRBV30,TRBJ2-1,TGTGCCTGCAGGGGAAGAAATGAGCAGTTCTTC,CACRGRNEQFF
14,-,TRBD1,TRBV19,TRBJ1-1,TGTGCCAGTACCCCGGGACAGCTCAACACTGAAGCTTTCTTT,CASTPGQLNTEAFF
12,-,-,TRBV18,TRBJ2-5,TGTGCCAGCTCACGTCAGGAGGAGACCCAGTACTTC,CASSRQEETQYF
14,-,TRBD2,TRBV2,TRBJ2-7,TGTGCCAGCAATCGAGCGGGGGCTAACGACGAGCAGTACTTC,CASNRAGANDEQYF
17,-,TRBD2,TRBV7-2,TRBJ2-7,TGTGCCAGCAGCTTACTAGCGGGAGCCTCTTTTTCTCCCGAGCAGTACTTC,CASSLLAGASFSPEQYF
15,-,TRBD1,TRBV5-1,TRBJ1-2,TGCGCCAGCAGCGAACGGGACAGGTCCGCTTATGGCTACACCTTC,CASSERDRSAYGYTF
14,-,TRBD1,TRBV27,TRBJ1-1,TGTGCCAGCAGTTTATTCCGGACAGGGGCCTATGCTTTCTTT,CASSLFRTGAYAFF
15,-,-,TRBV9,TRBJ2-3,TGTGCCAGCAGCGTAGAGCAGGGGAGGACAGATACGCAGTATTTT,CASSVEQGRTDTQYF
13,-,-,TRBV5-3,TRBJ2-2,TGTGCCAGAAGCTTCGGTTCCACCGGGGAGCTGTTTTTT,CARSFGSTGELFF
16,-,TRBD1,TRBV6-4,TRBJ2-7,TGTGCCAGCAGTGACCTGAACAGGGGTTCTTGGTACGAGCAGTACTTC,CASSDLNRGSWYEQYF
13,once,-,TRBV18,TRBJ2-7,TGTGCCAGCTCACGTTACGCGAGGGACGAGCAGTACTTC,CASSRYARDEQYF
15,-,TRBD2,TRBV5-1,TRBJ2-7,TGCGCCAGCAGCCCCCAGGGGACTAGATCAAACGAGCAGTACTTC,CASSPQGTRSNEQYF
13,-,-,TRBV30,TRBJ1-1,TGTGCCTGGAGTGTATACGGGGACACTGAAGCTTTCTTT,CAWSVYGDTEAFF
14,-,TRBD1,TRBV5-4,TRBJ2-3,TGTGCCAGCAGCCGGGACAGGTTGACAGATACGCAGTATTTT,CASSRDRLTDTQYF
13,few,-,TRBV7-9,TRBJ1-2,TGTGCCAGCAGCGGGGGATCCATCTATGGCTACACCTTC,CASSGGSIYGYTF
16,-,-,TRBV5-4,TRBJ2-3,TGTGCCAGCAGCGCCGGACTGGGAACTAGCACAGATACGCAGTATTTT,CASSAGLGTSTDTQYF
12,-,-,TRBV7-9,TRBJ1-5,TGTGCCAGCAGCTTTGGCAATCAGCCCCAGCATTTT,CASSFGNQPQHF
16,-,TRBD1,TRBV4-3,TRBJ2-1,TGCGCCAGCAGCGACTATTCCGGGACAGGTTACAATGAGCAGTTCTTC,CASSDYSGTGYNEQFF
13,-,TRBD2,TRBV11-2,TRBJ2-1,TGTGCCAGCAGCCTCGGGACTAGTTATGAGCAGTTCTTC,CASSLGTSYEQFF
16,few,TRBD2,TRBV5-6,TRBJ2-1,TGTGCCAGCAGCTTGGCCGGGGCTAGCGGATACAATGAGCAGTTCTTC,CASSLAGASGYNEQFF
14,-,-,TRBV7-9,TRBJ2-2,TGTGCCAGCAGCCCGTTTTTAGGACCCGGGGAGCTGTTTTTT,CASSPFLGPGELFF
15,-,TRBD2,TRBV4-2,TRBJ2-7,TGTGCCAGCAGCCAAGTGTCTAGCGGGAGCTACGAGCAGTACTTC,CASSQVSSGSYEQYF
13,-,-,TRBV6-6,TRBJ1-1,TGTGCCAGCAGTTATGCACAGTCAGATAAAGCTTTCTTT,CASSYAQSDKAFF
13,-,-,TRBV7-9,TRBJ2-2,TGTGCCAGCAGCCTCGAGGGGCCCGGGGAGCTGTTTTTT,CASSLEGPGELFF
11,-,-,TRBV19,TRBJ1-2,TGTGCCAGTAGTTCAAGAGAGAGCTACACCTTC,CASSSRESYTF
13,-,-,TRBV6-5,TRBJ2-5,TGTGCCAGCAGGCAGACAACAGGGGAGACCCAGTACTTC,CASRQTTGETQYF
14,-,-,TRBV30,TRBJ1-2,TGTGCCGCAGGAGGCGGATTAGCTAACTATGGCTACACCTTC,CAAGGGLANYGYTF
14,-,TRBD1,TRBV19,TRBJ1-4,TGTGCCAGTAGTTCAGGACAGGGGTATGAAAAACTGTTTTTT,CASSSGQGYEKLFF
15,-,-,TRBV7-9,TRBJ1-1,TGTGCCAGCAGCTTAGCCCAGGGGCCCGTCACTGAAGCTTTCTTT,CASSLAQGPVTEAFF
15,-,TRBD1,TRBV5-1,TRBJ2-3,TGCGCCAGCAGCCAGGGACAGGGCAGGATAGATACGCAGTATTTT,CASSQGQGRIDTQYF
15,-,-,TRBV7-7,TRBJ2-5,TGTGCTAGCAGCGCCTTGGGCCAGAGGCAAGAGACCCAGTACTTC,CASSALGQRQETQYF
15,-,TRBD2,TRBV2,TRBJ2-1,TGTGCCAGCAGTGAGTGGGCTACTAGCGACAATGAGCAGTTCTTC,CASSEWATSDNEQFF
12,-,-,TRBV7-9,TRBJ1-2,TGTGCCAGCAGCCCCGCCACGACGGGCTACACCTTC,CASSPATTGYTF
14,-,-,TRBV9,TRBJ1-4,TGTGCCAGCAGCGTAGGAGTGAACCCGGAAAAACTGTTTTTT,CASSVGVNPEKLFF
16,-,-,TRBV6-4,TRBJ2-3,TGTGCCAGCAGCCCCGGAGTAGGCCCAGGTACAGATACGCAGTATTTT,CASSPGVGPGTDTQYF
14,-,TRBD1,TRBV4-1,TRBJ2-1,TGCGCCAGCAGCGATCGTGACAGGGCCTATGAGCAGTTCTTC,CASSDRDRAYEQFF
15,-,TRBD1,TRBV7-6,TRBJ1-3,TGTGCCAGCAGCTTAACACAGGGGGTTGGAAACACCATATATTTT,CASSLTQGVGNTIYF
15,-,-,TRBV2,TRBJ1-3,TGTGCCAGCGGAAACGGACCGTTTGAGGGAAACACCATATATTTT,CASGNGPFEGNTIYF
15,-,-,TRBV2,TRBJ1-5,TGTGCCAGCAGCCAAACATCGGGAAGGGATCAGCCCCAGCATTTT,CASSQTSGRDQPQHF
17,once,TRBD1,TRBV30,TRBJ2-5,TGTGCCTGGAGTGTAAACAGGGGCACAAGAGTCCAAGAGACCCAGTACTTC,CAWSVNRGTRVQETQYF
11,once,-,TRBV20-1,TRBJ1-4,TGCAGTGCCCCCACAAATGAAAAACTGTTTTTT,CSAPTNEKLFF
15,-,-,TRBV19,TRBJ2-7,TGTGCCAGTAGTATATCCCTAGATTTCTCCGACGAGCAGTACTTC,CASSISLDFSDEQYF
17,-,TRBD2,TRBV4-1,TRBJ2-7,TGCGCCAGCAGCCAAGCTGTCCGGACTAGCGGGAGTTACGAGCAGTACTTC,CASSQAVRTSGSYEQYF
16,-,TRBD2,TRBV7-9,TRBJ2-1,TGTGCCAGCAGCTTAATCGGGACTAGTGGGAGCAATGAGCAGTTCTTC,CASSLIGTSGSNEQFF
14,-,TRBD2,TRBV15,TRBJ2-7,TGTGCCACCAGCAGGGTAGCGGGACAAAACGAGCAGTACTTC,CATSRVAGQNEQYF
16,-,TRBD2,TRBV9,TRBJ2-1,TGTGCCAGCAGCGTAGGACTAGCGGGAGCATACAATGAGCAGTTCTTC,CASSVGLAGAYNEQFF
17,-,TRBD1,TRBV6-1,TRBJ1-5,TGTGCCAGCAGTGAGGAATCGACAGGGGATGAGGGTCAGCCCCAGCATTTT,CASSEESTGDEGQPQHF
13,-,-,TRBV7-8,TRBJ1-2,TGTGCCAGCAGCTTAGATGAGGGGTATGGCTACACCTTC,CASSLDEGYGYTF
12,-,TRBD2,TRBV14,TRBJ2-1,TGTGCCAGCAGCCCCGGGAGGGGTGAGCAGTTCTTC,CASSPGRGEQFF